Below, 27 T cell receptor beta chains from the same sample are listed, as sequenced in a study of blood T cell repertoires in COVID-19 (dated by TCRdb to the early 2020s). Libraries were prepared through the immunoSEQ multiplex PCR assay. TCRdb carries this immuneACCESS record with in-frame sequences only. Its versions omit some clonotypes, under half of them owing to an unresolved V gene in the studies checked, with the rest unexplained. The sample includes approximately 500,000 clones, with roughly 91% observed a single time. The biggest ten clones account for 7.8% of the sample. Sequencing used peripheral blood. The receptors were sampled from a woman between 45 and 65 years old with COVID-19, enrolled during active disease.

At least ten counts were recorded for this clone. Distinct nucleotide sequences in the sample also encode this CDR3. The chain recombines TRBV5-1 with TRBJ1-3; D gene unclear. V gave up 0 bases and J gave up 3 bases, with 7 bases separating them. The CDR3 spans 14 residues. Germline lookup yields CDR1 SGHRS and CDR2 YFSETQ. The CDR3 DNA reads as TGCGCCAGCAGCTTGGGCACGGTTGGAAACACCATATATTTT. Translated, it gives CASSLGTVGNTIYF.

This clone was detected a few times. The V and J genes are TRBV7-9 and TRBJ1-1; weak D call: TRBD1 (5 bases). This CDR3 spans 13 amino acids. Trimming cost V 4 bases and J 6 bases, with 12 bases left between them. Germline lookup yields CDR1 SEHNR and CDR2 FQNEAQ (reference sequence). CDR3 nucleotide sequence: TGTGCCAGCAGCTCGCCGTGGGGCCCTGAAGCTTTCTTT. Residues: CASSSPWGPEAFF.

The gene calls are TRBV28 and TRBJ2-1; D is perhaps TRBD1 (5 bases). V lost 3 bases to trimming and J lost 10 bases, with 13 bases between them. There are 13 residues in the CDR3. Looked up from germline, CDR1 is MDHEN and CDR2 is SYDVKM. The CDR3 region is CASSFTRASEQFF. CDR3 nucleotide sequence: TGTGCCAGCAGTTTCACCAGGGCATCAGAGCAGTTCTTC.

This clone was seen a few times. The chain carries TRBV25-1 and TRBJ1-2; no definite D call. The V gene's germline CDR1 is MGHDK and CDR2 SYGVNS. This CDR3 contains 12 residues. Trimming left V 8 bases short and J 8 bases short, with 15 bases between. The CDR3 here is CASLQYGGGYTF. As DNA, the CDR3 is TGTGCCAGCCTCCAGTACGGAGGGGGCTACACCTTC.

CDR3 sequence (DNA): TGTGCCAGCAGCTTCCAAAAGGGGCTAAATACGCAGTATTTT. Protein product: CASSFQKGLNTQYF. This rearrangement joins TRBV7-3 to TRBJ2-3, with D perhaps TRBD1 (5 bases). V lost 3 bases and J lost 7, with 14 bases in between. The CDR3 length is 14 residues. Germline loops: CDR1 SGHTA, CDR2 FQGTGA.

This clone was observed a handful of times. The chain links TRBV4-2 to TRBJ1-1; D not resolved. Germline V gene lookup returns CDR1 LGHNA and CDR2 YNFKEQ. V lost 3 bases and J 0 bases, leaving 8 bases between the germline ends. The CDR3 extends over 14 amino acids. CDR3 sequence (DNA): TGTGCCAGCAGCCAGGCTAGTTTGAACACTGAAGCTTTCTTT. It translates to CASSQASLNTEAFF.

The CDR3 region is CASSSSVTSGGYNEQFF. The CDR3 region has the DNA TGTGCCAGCAGCTCCTCAGTGACTAGCGGGGGCTACAATGAGCAGTTCTTC. The chain uses TRBV9 and TRBJ2-1, with 12 nucleotides matching TRBD2. The V gene's germline CDR1 is SGDLS and CDR2 YYNGEE. V dropped 4 bases and J dropped 3; count of bases not matched to a gene: 8. The CDR3 is 17 amino acids.

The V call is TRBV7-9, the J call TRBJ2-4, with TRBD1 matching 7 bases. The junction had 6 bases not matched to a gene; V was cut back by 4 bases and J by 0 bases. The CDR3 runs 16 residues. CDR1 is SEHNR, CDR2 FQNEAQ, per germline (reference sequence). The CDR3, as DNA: TGTGCCAGCAGCTCACAGGGGACCGTAGCCAAAAACATTCAGTACTTC. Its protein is CASSSQGTVAKNIQYF. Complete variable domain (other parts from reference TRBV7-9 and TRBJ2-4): DTGVSQNPRHKITKRGQNVTFRCDPISEHNRLYWYRQTLGQGPEFLTYFQNEAQLEKSRLLSDRFSAERPKGSFSTLEIQRTEQGDSAMYLCASSSQGTVAKNIQYFGAGTRLSVL.

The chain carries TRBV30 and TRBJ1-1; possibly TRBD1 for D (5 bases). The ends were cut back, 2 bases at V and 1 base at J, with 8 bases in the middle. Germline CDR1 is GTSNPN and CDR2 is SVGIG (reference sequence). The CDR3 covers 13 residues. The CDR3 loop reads CAWSRRGNTEAFF. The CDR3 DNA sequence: TGTGCCTGGAGTCGGAGGGGGAACACTGAAGCTTTCTTT.

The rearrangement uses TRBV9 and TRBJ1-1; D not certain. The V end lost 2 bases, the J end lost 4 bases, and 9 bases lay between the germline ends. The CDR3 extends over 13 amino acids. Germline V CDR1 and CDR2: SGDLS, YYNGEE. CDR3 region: CASSVREATEAFF. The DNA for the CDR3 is TGTGCCAGCAGCGTGAGAGAAGCCACTGAAGCTTTCTTT.

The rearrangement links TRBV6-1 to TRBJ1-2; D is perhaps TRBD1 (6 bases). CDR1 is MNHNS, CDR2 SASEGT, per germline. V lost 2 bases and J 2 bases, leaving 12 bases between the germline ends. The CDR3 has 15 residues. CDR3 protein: CASSESLDRNYGYTF. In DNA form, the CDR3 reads TGTGCCAGCAGTGAAAGTTTGGACAGAAACTATGGCTACACCTTC.

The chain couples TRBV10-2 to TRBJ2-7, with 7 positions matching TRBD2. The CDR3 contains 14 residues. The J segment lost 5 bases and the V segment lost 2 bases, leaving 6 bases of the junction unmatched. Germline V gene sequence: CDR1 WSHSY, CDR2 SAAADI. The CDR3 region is CASSEGGGENEQYF. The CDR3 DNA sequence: TGCGCCAGCAGTGAGGGGGGAGGGGAAAACGAGCAGTACTTC.

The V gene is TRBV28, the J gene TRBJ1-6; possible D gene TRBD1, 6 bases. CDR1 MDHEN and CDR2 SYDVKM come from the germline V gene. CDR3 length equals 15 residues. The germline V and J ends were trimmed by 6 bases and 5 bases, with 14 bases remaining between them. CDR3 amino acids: CASRQTGANNSPLHF. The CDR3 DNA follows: TGTGCCAGCAGACAGACAGGAGCCAATAATTCACCCCTCCACTTT.

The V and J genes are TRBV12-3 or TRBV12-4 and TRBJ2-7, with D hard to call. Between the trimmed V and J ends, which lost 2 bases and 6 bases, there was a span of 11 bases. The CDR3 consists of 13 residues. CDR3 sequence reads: CASSLSRSVEQYF. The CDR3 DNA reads TGTGCCAGCAGTTTATCCAGATCCGTCGAGCAGTACTTC.

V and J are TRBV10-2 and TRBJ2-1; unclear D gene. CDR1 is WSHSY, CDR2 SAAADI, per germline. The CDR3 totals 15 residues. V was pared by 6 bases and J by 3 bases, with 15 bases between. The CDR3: CASSKDFADYNEQFF. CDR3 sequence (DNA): TGCGCCAGCAGCAAAGACTTCGCCGACTACAATGAGCAGTTCTTC.

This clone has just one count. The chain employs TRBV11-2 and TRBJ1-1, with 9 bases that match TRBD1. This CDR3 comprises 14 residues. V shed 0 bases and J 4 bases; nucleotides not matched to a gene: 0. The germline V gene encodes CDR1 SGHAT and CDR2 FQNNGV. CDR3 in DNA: TGTGCCAGCAGCTTAGAGACAGGGGGCACTGAAGCTTTCTTT. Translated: CASSLETGGTEAFF.

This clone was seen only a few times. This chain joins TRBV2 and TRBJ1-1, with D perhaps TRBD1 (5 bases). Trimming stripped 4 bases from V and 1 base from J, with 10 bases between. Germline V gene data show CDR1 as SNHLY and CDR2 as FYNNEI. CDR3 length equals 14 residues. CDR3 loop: CASSGQGGNTEAFF. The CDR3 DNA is TGTGCCAGCAGTGGTCAGGGAGGGAACACTGAAGCTTTCTTT.

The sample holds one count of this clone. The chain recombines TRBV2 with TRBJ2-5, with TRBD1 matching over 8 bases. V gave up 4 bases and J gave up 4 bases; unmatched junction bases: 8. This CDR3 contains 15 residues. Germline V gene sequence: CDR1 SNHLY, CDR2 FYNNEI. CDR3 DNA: TGTGCCAGCAGTGTTGACAGGGGCGGCGGAGAGACCCAGTACTTC. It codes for CASSVDRGGGETQYF.

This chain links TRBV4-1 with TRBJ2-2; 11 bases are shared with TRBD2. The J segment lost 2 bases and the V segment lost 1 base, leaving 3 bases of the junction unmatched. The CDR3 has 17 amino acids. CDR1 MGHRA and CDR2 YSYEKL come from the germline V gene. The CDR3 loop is CASSQGLAGGNTGELFF. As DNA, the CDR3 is TGCGCCAGCAGCCAAGGTCTAGCGGGGGGAAACACCGGGGAGCTGTTTTTT.

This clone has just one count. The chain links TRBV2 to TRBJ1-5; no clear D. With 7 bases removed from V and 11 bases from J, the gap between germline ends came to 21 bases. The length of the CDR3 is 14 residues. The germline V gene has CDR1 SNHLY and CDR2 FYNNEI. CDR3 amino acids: CASTDAFPLEAQHF. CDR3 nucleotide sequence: TGTGCCAGCACTGATGCGTTTCCCCTCGAAGCCCAGCATTTT.

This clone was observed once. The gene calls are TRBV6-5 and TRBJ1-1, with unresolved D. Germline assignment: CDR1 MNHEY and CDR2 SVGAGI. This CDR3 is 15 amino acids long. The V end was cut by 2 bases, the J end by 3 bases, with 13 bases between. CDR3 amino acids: CASSYGRIKDTEAFF. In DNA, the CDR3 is TGTGCCAGCAGTTACGGGCGAATAAAGGACACTGAAGCTTTCTTT.

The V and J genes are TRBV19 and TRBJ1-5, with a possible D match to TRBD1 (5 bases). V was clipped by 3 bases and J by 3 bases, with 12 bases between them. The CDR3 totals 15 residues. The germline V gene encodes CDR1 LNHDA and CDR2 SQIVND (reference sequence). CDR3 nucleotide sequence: TGTGCCAGTAGTATTGTCGGGGGTGACAATCAGCCCCAGCATTTT. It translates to CASSIVGGDNQPQHF.

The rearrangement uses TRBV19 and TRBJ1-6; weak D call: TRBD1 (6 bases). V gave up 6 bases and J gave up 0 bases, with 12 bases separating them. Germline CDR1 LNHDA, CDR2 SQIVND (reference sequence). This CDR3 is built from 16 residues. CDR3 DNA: TGTGCCAGTAGCCTAGGGGGACGCTCCTATAATTCACCCCTCCACTTT. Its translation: CASSLGGRSYNSPLHF.

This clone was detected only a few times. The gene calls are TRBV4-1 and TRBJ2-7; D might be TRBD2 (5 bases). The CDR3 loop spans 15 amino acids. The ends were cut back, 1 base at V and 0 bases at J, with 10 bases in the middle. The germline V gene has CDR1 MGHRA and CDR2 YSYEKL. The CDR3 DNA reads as TGCGCCAGCAGCCAAGGAGAGGGCTTCTCCTACGAGCAGTACTTC. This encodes CASSQGEGFSYEQYF.

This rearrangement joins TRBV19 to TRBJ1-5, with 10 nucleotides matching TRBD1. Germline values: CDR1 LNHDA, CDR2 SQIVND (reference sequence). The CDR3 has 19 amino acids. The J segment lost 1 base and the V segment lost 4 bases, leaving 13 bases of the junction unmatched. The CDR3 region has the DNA TGTGCCAGTAGTAAACGTGGGGGGACAGGGGCCCTAAGCAATCAGCCCCAGCATTTT. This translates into CASSKRGGTGALSNQPQHF.

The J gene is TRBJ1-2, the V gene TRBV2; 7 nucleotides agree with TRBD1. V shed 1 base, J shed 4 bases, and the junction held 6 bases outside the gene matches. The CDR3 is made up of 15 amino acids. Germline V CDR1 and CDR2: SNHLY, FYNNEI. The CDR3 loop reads CASSEGTGSSYGYTF. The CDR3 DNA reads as TGTGCCAGCAGTGAAGGGACAGGTTCCTCCTATGGCTACACCTTC. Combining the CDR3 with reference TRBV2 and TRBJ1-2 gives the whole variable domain EPEVTQTPSHQVTQMGQEVILRCVPISNHLYFYWYRQILGQKVEFLVSFYNNEISEKSEIFDDQFSVERPDGSNFTLKIRSTKLEDSAMYFCASSEGTGSSYGYTFGSGTRLTVV.

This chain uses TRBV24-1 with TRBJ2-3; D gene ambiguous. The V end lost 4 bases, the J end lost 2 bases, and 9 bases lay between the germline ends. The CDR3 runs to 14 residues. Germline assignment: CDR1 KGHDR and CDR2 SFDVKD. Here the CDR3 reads CATSDSRITDTQYF. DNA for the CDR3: TGTGCCACCAGTGACTCCAGAATCACAGATACGCAGTATTTT.